This T cell receptor beta chain was recorded in a study of shared clonotypes between healthy human individuals (dated by TCRdb to the early 2020s). Notes on the research overall: Three men and a couple of women, aged 18 to 49 years, made up the cohort. For each donor, CD4 naive and CD4 memory were each run on three plates, CD8 naive on two plates, and CD8 memory on one plate. To estimate repertoire size and how much clonotype sharing occurs between individuals, the study deeply sequenced the blood TCR repertoires of five or six healthy adults. Different laboratories and diverse techniques were used to prepare libraries and sequence TCR repertoires, to increase sequencing depth and limit assay-specific biases. Leukapheresis yielded between about 0.9 and 9.5 billion PBMCs per donor.

The CDR3 starts with the cysteine, ends with the phenylalanine, and has 15 residues. This entry keeps only the CDR3 DNA: 45 bases, framed from base 1. The germline V gene (reference sequence) specifies PRHDT as CDR1 and FYEKMQ as CDR2. V is shortened by 5 bases, J by 3 bases, and the region joining them spans 14 bases. Notes on this clone: The specificity of this receptor is unknown. Base qualities are not recorded, but no much larger clone differs from it by a single base.

CD8 naive samples were CD45RO-negative cells positively selected for CCR7, giving a CD45RA+CCR7+ population that excluded TemRA cells. The donors were healthy, HIV-negative adults with no recently reported acute infections or vaccinations. Every donor was a Caucasian adult residing in Nashville, Tennessee, USA. After blood collection by leukapheresis, PBMCs were isolated using Ficoll-Histopaque density gradient centrifugation and then cryopreserved in the vapor phase of liquid nitrogen. Analytical flow cytometry was used to check the purity and quantity of each magnetically sorted T cell population. From each sorted fraction, genomic DNA was isolated and quantified by UV absorbance on a Nanodrop 2000c. TCR CDR3 regions were amplified from genomic DNA by multiplex PCR using the deep immunoSEQ assay. Extracted genomic DNA from each cell subset was distributed evenly across all wells of several immunoSEQ 96-well plates, and each plate was treated as a replicate. For sorted subsets, roughly 200 ng of genomic DNA, equivalent to 30,000 or so T cell genomes, went into each replicate PCR. Purified libraries were measured with a Qubit 3.0 fluorometer, size-checked on a Bioanalyzer 2100, and measured again with the KAPA Library Quantification kit. Every immunoSEQ 96-well plate was sequenced on a dedicated single-read 150-cycle Illumina NextSeq 550 flow cell. The study's processing was this. The immunoSEQ output contained only junctional sequences without quality scores, so filtering could not match that applied to full-length reads. Sequences were annotated with PyIR, a Python wrapper for IgBLAST v1.9, and V/J genes and CDR3 were assigned using IMGT germline references. Reads were removed for weak V/J assignments (E-value above 1e-6), missing CDR3, stop codons, out-of-frame junctions, or ambiguous translated residues. A V3J clonotype was defined by an identical inferred V gene, J gene, and CDR3 amino acid sequence. The percentage overlap between two repertoires was calculated by dividing the number of shared unique clonotypes by the size of the smaller repertoire. Richness of each repertoire was evaluated using RTK rarefaction, the Chao1 estimator, and Recon v2.1 estimates of unobserved clonotypes. OLGA was used to compute generation probabilities for all TCRbeta clonotypes that the gDNA method yielded from four donors. Held by TCRdb, this immuneACCESS table contains in-frame sequences only and omits some clones. Under half of the omission traces to an unresolved V gene where checked; the cause of the rest is unknown. Clonal size and the V and J genes are those of that table, whereas D and trimming came from the DNA. The sample records under 1 million clones, 96% of which are singletons. Less than 0.25% of the sample comes from the top ten.

The investigation overall reported the following: Because the study included only a small number of donors, the genetic and exposure-history diversity represented was limited. When several donors were compared, the shared fraction of clonotypes was around 5% for naive CD4, over 3% for naive CD8, 2.3% for memory CD4, and approximately 0.4% for memory CD8. Naive subsets generally had larger estimated clonotype richness than memory subsets. Rarefaction of sorted-subset datasets indicated incomplete sequencing despite the large sequencing depth. Sampling was limited to blood, and TCR repertoires in tissue likely differ from TCR repertoires in blood. Pairwise subsampling indicated that sequencing depth was expected to affect the degree of clonotype sharing among donors. Higher generation probabilities were observed for clonotypes shared by all four sorted-subset donors than for non-shared clonotypes.

The source material was naive CD8+ T cells sorted from blood. The cell subset or site label, as the study defines it: CD45RA+CCR7+. The chain is assembled from TRBV13 and TRBJ2-1; tentative D gene TRBD2, with 6 bases matching. The sequence derives from a man aged 25 to 45 in good health. The sequenced DNA is TGTGCCAGCAGCGGTTCCGGTAGCGGCTACAATGAGCAGTTCTTC. Its translation reads: CASSGSGSGYNEQFF.